Below are 24 T cell receptor beta chains sequenced from a single sample in a study of cytomegalovirus exposure and HLA in healthy donors. In the PCR, 60 Vbeta and 13 Jbeta primers were used. Sequenced by immunoSEQ multiplex PCR; TCRdb stores in-frame clones only, minus some. The data contain about 100,000 clones, approximately 73% of them singletons. The source material was PBMCs. These receptors originate from a man aged 40-50 years in good health and CMV-seronegative.

This chain connects TRBV6-5 to TRBJ2-7, with 7 bases identical to TRBD1. The germline CDR1 and CDR2 sequences are MNHEY and SVGAGI. This CDR3 spans 14 amino acids. V trimming: 2 bases; J trimming: 3 bases; junction bases outside the gene matches: 4. This CDR3 is CASSYGQEFYEQYF. The CDR3 nucleotides are TGTGCCAGCAGTTACGGACAGGAATTCTACGAGCAGTACTTC.

The rearrangement links TRBV5-5 to TRBJ2-3, with D possibly TRBD2 on 6 matching bases. The germline V gene encodes CDR1 SGHKS and CDR2 YYEKEE (reference sequence). V was trimmed by 2 bases and J by 4 bases, leaving 14 bases between them. This CDR3 has 15 amino acids. This CDR3 is CASSFGGRFADTQYF. DNA for the CDR3: TGTGCCAGCAGCTTTGGAGGGCGGTTCGCAGATACGCAGTATTTT.

The chain has TRBV28 and TRBJ2-7, with no clear D. Germline CDR1 is MDHEN and CDR2 is SYDVKM. This CDR3 has 11 residues. Between the trimmed V and J ends, which lost 3 bases and 4 bases, there was a span of 4 bases. CDR3 nucleotides: TGTGCCAGCAGTTTCGGGTACGAGCAGTACTTC. Translating it yields CASSFGYEQYF.

V usage is TRBV7-9 and J usage is TRBJ1-2, with 8 bases matching TRBD1. Losses at the gene ends were 5 bases for V and 6 bases for J; bases not matched to a gene: 5. CDR3 size: 13 residues. Germline V gene data show CDR1 as SEHNR and CDR2 as FQNEAQ (reference sequence). CDR3 in amino acids: CASSRGTGDGYTF. CDR3 nucleotides: TGTGCCAGCAGCAGAGGGACAGGTGATGGCTACACCTTC.

This clone was seen a handful of times. V usage is TRBV6-5 and J usage is TRBJ1-3; TRBD1 matches 9 bases. This CDR3 has 15 amino acids. The V and J ends lost 6 bases and 3 bases, in that order; junction bases with no gene match: 6. The germline CDR1 and CDR2 sequences are MNHEY and SVGAGI. The CDR3 spells CASSSGTGNGNTIYF. The CDR3 DNA is TGTGCCAGCAGCTCCGGGACAGGGAATGGAAACACCATATATTTT.

This chain links TRBV4-2 with TRBJ2-1, with 7 bases matching TRBD2. The CDR3 runs to 19 residues. J lost 0 bases, V lost 0 bases, and 11 bases had no gene match. Germline V CDR1 and CDR2: LGHNA, YNFKEQ. CDR3 sequence (DNA): TGTGCCAGCAGCCAAGATGGCCCGCGGCGGGAGAGCTCCTACAATGAGCAGTTCTTC. Its protein product is CASSQDGPRRESSYNEQFF.

V is TRBV7-2 and J is TRBJ2-5; D is perhaps TRBD1 (5 bases). The CDR3 has 15 residues. The V gene's germline CDR1 is SGHTA and CDR2 FQGNSA. The ends were cut back, 2 bases at V and 4 bases at J, with 14 bases in the middle. Here the CDR3 DNA reads TGTGCCAGCAGCTTATGGCAGGGAACGGGAGAGACCCAGTACTTC. Its protein is CASSLWQGTGETQYF.

In its sample, this clone was seen once. This chain links TRBV11-2 with TRBJ2-7, with unresolved D. CDR1 is SGHAT and CDR2 is FQNNGV in the germline V gene. V dropped 5 bases and J dropped 0 bases, with 11 bases sitting between them. This CDR3 contains 14 residues. The CDR3 loop is CASSPRRYSYEQYF. The CDR3 DNA follows: TGTGCCAGCAGCCCCCGCAGATACTCCTACGAGCAGTACTTC.

The chain couples TRBV29-1 to TRBJ1-1, with D perhaps TRBD1 (5 bases). CDR1 and CDR2 from the germline V gene are SQVTM and ANQGSEA. V lost 7 bases and J lost 1, with 16 bases in between. The CDR3 is 14 amino acids. The CDR3 loop reads CSAWGATGNTEAFF. CDR3 nucleotide sequence: TGCAGCGCATGGGGCGCCACAGGGAACACTGAAGCTTTCTTT.

This chain connects TRBV7-2 to TRBJ2-7; 12 bases align to TRBD2. Germline V CDR1 and CDR2: SGHTA, FQGNSA. Germline trimming cut 1 base from V and 7 bases from J; bases unmatched to any gene: 11. The CDR3 runs 17 residues. The CDR3 sequence is CASSLVGLAGIVREQYF. The DNA of the CDR3 is TGTGCCAGCAGCTTAGTAGGACTAGCGGGGATCGTAAGAGAGCAGTACTTC.

The chain links TRBV29-1 to TRBJ1-4; D is perhaps TRBD1 (5 bases). There are 10 residues in the CDR3. CDR1 and CDR2 (germline): SQVTM, ANQGSEA. Trimming left V 7 bases short and J 12 bases short, with 12 bases between. The CDR3 loop reads CSALQEELFF. CDR3 coding DNA: TGCAGCGCACTACAGGAAGAACTGTTTTTT.

The rearrangement uses TRBV19 and TRBJ2-1; 15 bases agree with TRBD2. Trimming took 7 bases from V and 4 from J; bases not matched to a gene: 5. The germline V gene encodes CDR1 LNHDA and CDR2 SQIVND (reference sequence). The CDR3 extends over 16 amino acids. The CDR3 DNA is TGTGCCAGTAACCCGGGACTAGCGGGGGGATACAATGAGCAGTTCTTC. Its protein is CASNPGLAGGYNEQFF.

The chain couples TRBV30 to TRBJ1-5; possible D gene TRBD1, 5 bases. Deletions cut 0 bases from V and 3 bases from J, with 9 bases between. The V gene's germline CDR1 is GTSNPN and CDR2 SVGIG (reference sequence). The CDR3 has 14 amino acids. The CDR3 DNA reads TGTGCCTGGAGTGTAGAACAGGACAATCAGCCCCAGCATTTT. It encodes CAWSVEQDNQPQHF.

This clone was detected once. The same CDR3 also results from other DNA sequences found in this sample. The chain combines TRBV6-1 with TRBJ2-7; weak D call: TRBD1 (6 bases). There are 14 residues in the CDR3. V was trimmed by 4 bases and J by 0 bases, leaving 10 bases between them. Germline CDR1 and CDR2: MNHNS and SASEGT. This CDR3 reads CASSGRGSSYEQYF. CDR3 coding DNA: TGTGCCAGCAGTGGCAGGGGCAGCTCCTACGAGCAGTACTTC.

The count of this clone is one. The chain employs TRBV6-6 and TRBJ2-4; D might be TRBD1 (5 bases). Trimming stripped 2 bases from V and 9 bases from J, with 14 bases between. The CDR3 is 14 residues long. In germline, CDR1 is MNHNY, CDR2 SVGAGI (reference sequence). Written as DNA, the CDR3 is TGTGCCAGCAGTTACACAGGACAATCGGCCATTCAGTACTTC. This codes for CASSYTGQSAIQYF.

This chain joins TRBV5-1 and TRBJ2-5; TRBD2 is a possible D gene (5 bases). This CDR3 is built from 16 residues. Deletions cut 4 bases from V and 1 base from J, with 17 bases between. The germline CDR1 and CDR2 sequences are SGHRS and YFSETQ. This chain's CDR3 is CASSPAGVGSQETQYF. For the CDR3, the DNA is TGCGCCAGCAGCCCGGCCGGGGTGGGGAGCCAAGAGACCCAGTACTTC.

The chain is built from TRBV27 and TRBJ2-3, with 8 bases identical to TRBD1. Germline loops: CDR1 MNHEY, CDR2 SMNVEV (reference sequence). CDR3 length equals 15 residues. V dropped 3 bases and J dropped 1; count of bases not matched to a gene: 3. In DNA, the CDR3 is TGTGCCAGCAGTTTTTGGGACAGGCGCACAGATACGCAGTATTTT. Translation gives CASSFWDRRTDTQYF.

This clone was seen a handful of times. CDR3 protein: CASSYSVSGVVQPQHF. The CDR3 DNA reads TGTGCCAGCAGTTACTCAGTGTCGGGGGTAGTTCAGCCCCAGCATTTT. V is TRBV6-7 and J is TRBJ1-5, with D possibly being TRBD1 (5 bases). TRBV6-7 is sorted into the ORF group, with uncertain function. The CDR3 spans 16 residues. V lost 0 bases, J lost 6 bases, and 15 bases lay in between.

The rearrangement uses TRBV5-4 and TRBJ1-6, with D possibly TRBD1 on 6 matching bases. Germline V lookup: CDR1 SGHNT, CDR2 YYREEE (reference sequence). Trimming took off 3 bases at V and 1 base at J, with 11 bases between the two ends. The CDR3 consists of 16 residues. CDR3 DNA: TGTGCCAGCAGCTCCCACGGACAGTCCTATAATTCACCCCTCCACTTT. Amino acid sequence: CASSSHGQSYNSPLHF.

This clone was found a few times. The V call is TRBV7-9, the J call TRBJ2-7; 10 positions match TRBD1. The CDR3 covers 15 residues. Germline V gene data show CDR1 as SEHNR and CDR2 as FQNEAQ (reference sequence). Germline trimming cut 3 bases from V and 3 bases from J; bases unmatched to any gene: 5. CDR3 in amino acids: CASSFDRGRNYEQYF. DNA for the CDR3: TGTGCCAGCAGCTTCGACAGGGGGCGTAACTACGAGCAGTACTTC. Full variable domain (rest looked up from reference TRBV7-9 and TRBJ2-7): DTGVSQNPRHKITKRGQNVTFRCDPISEHNRLYWYRQTLGQGPEFLTYFQNEAQLEKSRLLSDRFSAERPKGSFSTLEIQRTEQGDSAMYLCASSFDRGRNYEQYFGPGTRLTVT.

This clone was picked up many times. The CDR3 protein is CARSPPPGTTLNYGYTF. In DNA, the CDR3 is TGTGCCAGAAGCCCCCCCCCAGGGACAACTTTAAACTATGGCTACACCTTC. The chain employs TRBV7-5 and TRBJ1-2; TRBD1, the table's D call, was not compared with the DNA. TRBV7-5 is a documented pseudogene. The CDR3 runs 17 residues.

This clone was found a few times. V gene TRBV6-1 combines with J gene TRBJ2-7; unclear D gene. This CDR3 contains 13 residues. Trimming left V 0 bases short and J 6 bases short, with 9 bases between. Germline CDR1 MNHNS, CDR2 SASEGT. CDR3 sequence reads: CASSEAGPSEQYF. In nucleotides, the CDR3 is TGTGCCAGCAGTGAAGCGGGCCCCAGCGAGCAGTACTTC.

The chain is built from TRBV2 and TRBJ2-5; D not resolved. The CDR3 extends over 14 amino acids. V was pared by 3 bases and J by 5 bases, with 13 bases between. In germline, CDR1 is SNHLY, CDR2 FYNNEI. CDR3 in amino acids: CASSDPGASETQYF. CDR3 coding DNA: TGTGCCAGCAGTGACCCAGGCGCCTCGGAGACCCAGTACTTC.

The chain combines TRBV18 with TRBJ2-2, with 7 positions matching TRBD1. The germline V gene has CDR1 KGHSH and CDR2 LQKENI. The CDR3 spans 16 residues. J lost 1 base, V lost 0 bases, and 2 bases had no gene match. CDR3 coding DNA: TGTGCCAGCTCACCACCGGACAGGCTGAACACCGGGGAGCTGTTTTTT. Its translation is CASSPPDRLNTGELFF.